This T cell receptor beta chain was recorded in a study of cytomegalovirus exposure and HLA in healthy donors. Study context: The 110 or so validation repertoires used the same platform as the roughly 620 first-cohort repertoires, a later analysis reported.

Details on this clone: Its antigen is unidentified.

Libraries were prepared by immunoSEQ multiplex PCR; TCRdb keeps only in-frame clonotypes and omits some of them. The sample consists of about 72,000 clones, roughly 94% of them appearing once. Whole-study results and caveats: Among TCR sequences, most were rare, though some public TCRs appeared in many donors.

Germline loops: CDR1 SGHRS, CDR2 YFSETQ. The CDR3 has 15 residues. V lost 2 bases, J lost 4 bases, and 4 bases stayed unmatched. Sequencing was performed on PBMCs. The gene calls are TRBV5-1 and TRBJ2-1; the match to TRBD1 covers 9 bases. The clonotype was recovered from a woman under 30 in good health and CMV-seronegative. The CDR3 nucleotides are TGCGCCAGCAGCTTTGCACAGGGGGCTTACAATGAGCAGTTCTTC. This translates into CASSFAQGAYNEQFF.